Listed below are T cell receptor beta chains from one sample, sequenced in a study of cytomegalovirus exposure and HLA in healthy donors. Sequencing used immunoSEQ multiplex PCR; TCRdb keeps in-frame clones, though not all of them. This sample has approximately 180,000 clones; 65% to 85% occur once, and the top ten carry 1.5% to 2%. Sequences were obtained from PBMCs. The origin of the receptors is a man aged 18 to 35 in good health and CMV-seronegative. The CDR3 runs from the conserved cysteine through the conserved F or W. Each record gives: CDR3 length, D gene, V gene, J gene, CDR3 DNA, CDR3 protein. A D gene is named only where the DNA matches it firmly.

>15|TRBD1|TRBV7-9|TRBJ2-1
TGTGCCAGCAGAGATGGACAGGGGGCGCGGAATGAGCAGTTCTTC
CASRDGQGARNEQFF
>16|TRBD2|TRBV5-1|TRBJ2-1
TGCGCCAGCAGCCCTACCGAAATGGGGGGGTACAATGAGCAGTTCTTC
CASSPTEMGGYNEQFF
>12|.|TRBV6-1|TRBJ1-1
TGTGCCAGCACCCCCCGGAACACTGAAGCTTTCTTT
CASTPRNTEAFF
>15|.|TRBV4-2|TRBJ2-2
TGTGCCAGCAGCCACCGTGGACTCCCGGGAGGGGAGCTGTTTTTT
CASSHRGLPGGELFF
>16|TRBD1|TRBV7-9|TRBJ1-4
TGTGCCAGCAGCTCGGAAACAGGGGGCTATGATGAAAAACTGTTTTTT
CASSSETGGYDEKLFF
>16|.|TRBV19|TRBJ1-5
TGTGCCAGTAGTACCCCTAGGGGGATGGGGGATCAGCCCCAGCATTTT
CASSTPRGMGDQPQHF
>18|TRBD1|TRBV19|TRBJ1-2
TGTGCCAGTACCCGATGGACAGGGCAAGCGGTTACGGCTCATGGCTACACCTTC
CASTRWTGQAVTAHGYTF
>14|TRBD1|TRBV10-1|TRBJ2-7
TGCGCCACGCTGAACAGGGGGCGTAAGTACGAGCAGTACTTC
CATLNRGRKYEQYF
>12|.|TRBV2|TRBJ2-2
TGTGCCAGCAGTGAATATCAGGGGGAGCTGTTTTTT
CASSEYQGELFF
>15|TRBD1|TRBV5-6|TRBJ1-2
TGTGCCAGCAGGGGCAGGGGGCGCCAGGGCTATGGCTACACCTTC
CASRGRGRQGYGYTF
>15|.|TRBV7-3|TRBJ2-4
TGTGCCAGCAGCTTAAATCCAGGCGTTAAAAACATTCAGTACTTC
CASSLNPGVKNIQYF
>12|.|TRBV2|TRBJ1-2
TGTGCCACCCGACAGTTTAACTATGGCTACACCTTC
CATRQFNYGYTF
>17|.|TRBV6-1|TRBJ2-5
TGTGCCAGCAGTGAACGGAGGGGATCTGTAGGCCAAGAGACCCAGTACTTC
CASSERRGSVGQETQYF
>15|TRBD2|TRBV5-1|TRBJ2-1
TGCGCCAGCATTCCCGGACTAGACTTCCACAATGAGCAGTTCTTC
CASIPGLDFHNEQFF